A single TCR beta chain is shown here with its context. The data were obtained in a study of blood T cell repertoires in COVID-19. Clones were sequenced by immunoSEQ multiplex PCR, and TCRdb holds only the in-frame ones, with some missing. This sample carries under 75,000 clones, 88% of them seen once, and the ten largest clones take roughly 2.4%. CDR1 and CDR2 from the germline V gene are LNHDA and SQIVND (reference sequence). Germline trimming cut 1 base from V and 0 bases from J; bases unmatched to any gene: 13. This CDR3 spans 20 amino acids. The origin of this receptor is a human donor in a cohort sampled during active COVID-19. This chain uses TRBV19 with TRBJ2-4, with 9 bases that match TRBD2. The specimen sequenced was peripheral blood. DNA of the CDR3: TGTGCCAGTAGTATAGCCCCGGGGCGGACTAGCGACCTAGCCAAAAACATTCAGTACTTC. Translating gives CASSIAPGRTSDLAKNIQYF.